The T cell receptor (beta chain) under discussion was sequenced for a study of blood T cell repertoires in COVID-19. Study-level information: Acute-phase and convalescent COVID-19 samples originated in the United States, Italy and Spain. PBMCs, B-cell-depleted T cells, or T cells provided the cDNA or gDNA that made up the material.

In the original workflow: The authors estimated nucleated cell counts from reference gene primer amplification. Clones were sequenced by immunoSEQ multiplex PCR, and TCRdb holds only the in-frame ones, with some missing. V and J calls and clone size are given by that table; D and trimming were obtained from the DNA. The table has some 140,000 clones, 65% to 80% seen once. CDR1 is GTSNPN, CDR2 SVGIG, per germline (reference sequence). The CDR3 consists of 14 residues. The junction had 5 bases not matched to a gene; V was cut back by 2 bases and J by 1 base. Sequencing input: peripheral blood. This receptor was identified in a man between 60 and 75 years old with acute or convalescent COVID-19. The genes are TRBV30 and TRBJ2-7; 7 positions match TRBD2. This CDR3 reads CAWSSGAGSYEQYF. CDR3 nucleotides: TGTGCCTGGAGTAGCGGAGCGGGGTCCTACGAGCAGTACTTC.